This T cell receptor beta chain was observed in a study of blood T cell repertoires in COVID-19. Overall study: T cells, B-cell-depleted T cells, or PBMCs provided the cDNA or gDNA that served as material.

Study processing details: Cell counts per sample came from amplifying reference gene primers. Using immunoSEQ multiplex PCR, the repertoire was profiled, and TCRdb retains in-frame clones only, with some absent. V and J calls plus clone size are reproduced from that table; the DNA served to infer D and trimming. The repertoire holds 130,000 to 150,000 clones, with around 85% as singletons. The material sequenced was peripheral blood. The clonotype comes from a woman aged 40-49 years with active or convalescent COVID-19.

The CDR3 sequence: CASSYMRPGQGASYGYTF. The CDR3 coding sequence is TGTGCCAGCAGTTATATGCGCCCCGGGCAGGGGGCCAGCTATGGCTACACCTTC. This chain joins TRBV6-2 or TRBV6-3 and TRBJ1-2, with 8 bases lining up with TRBD1. The germline CDR1 and CDR2 sequences are MNHEY and SVGEGT. The J segment lost 4 bases and the V segment lost 3 bases, leaving 16 bases of the junction unmatched. The CDR3 has 18 amino acids.